This T cell receptor (beta chain) was obtained from a study of blood T cell repertoires in COVID-19. Looking at the study overall: COVID-19 samples, acute and convalescent, were from the United States, Italy and Spain. PBMCs, B-cell-depleted T cells, or T cells were the source of the cDNA or gDNA that made up the material.

Under the authors' procedure: Reference gene primer amplification in the assay estimated nucleated cell counts. Clones were read by immunoSEQ multiplex PCR, and TCRdb kept only the in-frame ones, dropping some. The DNA was the basis for D and trimming; V, J and clone size are from that table. The table records 200,000 to 300,000 clones, about 73% of them present only once. Losses at the gene ends were 6 bases for V and 4 bases for J; bases not matched to a gene: 6. Germline assignment: CDR1 SQVTM and CDR2 ANQGSEA. CDR3 length: 13 amino acids. The sequenced sample consisted of peripheral blood. J is TRBJ2-7 and V is TRBV29-1, with TRBD2 identical over 10 bases. This clonotype was sampled from a woman older than 75 with acute or convalescent COVID-19. This CDR3 reads CSVSSGGIYEQYF. CDR3 nucleotide sequence: TGCAGCGTCTCTAGCGGGGGTATTTACGAGCAGTACTTC.